This T cell receptor (beta chain) derives from a study of blood T cell repertoires in COVID-19. For the study at large: COVID-19 samples collected from the United States, Italy and Spain covered acute and convalescent phases. PBMCs, B-cell-depleted T cells, or T cells provided the cDNA or gDNA that made up the material.

Original methodology: Estimation of nucleated cell counts was performed using reference gene primer amplification. TCRdb keeps only in-frame clones here, not all; method: immunoSEQ multiplex PCR. The V and J calls and clone size are taken from that table; D and trimming were inferred from the DNA. Of about 180,000 clones listed, approximately 85% are singletons. The CDR3 is 15 residues long. CDR1 and CDR2 from the germline V gene are SNHLY and FYNNEI. J lost 1 base, V lost 10 bases, and 4 bases had no gene match. This clone was counted between two and nine times. The source of this sequence is a woman older than 75 with acute or convalescent COVID-19. The specimen sequenced was peripheral blood. The V gene is TRBV2, the J gene TRBJ2-5; 15 bases are shared with TRBD2. CDR3 in amino acids: CATKGLAGGQETQYF. In nucleotides, the CDR3 is TGTGCCACCAAGGGACTAGCGGGGGGCCAAGAGACCCAGTACTTC.